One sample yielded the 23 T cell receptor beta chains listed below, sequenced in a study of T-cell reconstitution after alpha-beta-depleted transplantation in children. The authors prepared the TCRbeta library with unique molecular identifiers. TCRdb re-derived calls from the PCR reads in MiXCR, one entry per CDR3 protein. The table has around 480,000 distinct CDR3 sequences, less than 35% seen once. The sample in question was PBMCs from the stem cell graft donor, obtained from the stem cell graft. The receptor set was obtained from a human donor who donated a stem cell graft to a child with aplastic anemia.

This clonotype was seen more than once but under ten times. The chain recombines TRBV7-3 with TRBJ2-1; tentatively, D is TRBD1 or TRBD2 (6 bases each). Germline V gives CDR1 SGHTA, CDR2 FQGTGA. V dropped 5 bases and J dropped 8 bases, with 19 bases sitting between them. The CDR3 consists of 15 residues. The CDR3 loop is CASSITGRISDEQFF. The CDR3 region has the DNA TGTGCCAGCAGCATTACAGGGAGGATAAGCGATGAGCAGTTCTTC.

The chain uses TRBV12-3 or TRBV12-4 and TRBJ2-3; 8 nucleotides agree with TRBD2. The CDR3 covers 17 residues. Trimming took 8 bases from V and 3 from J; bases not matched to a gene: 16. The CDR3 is CASGRGQLAASTDTQYF. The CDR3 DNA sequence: TGTGCCAGCGGACGGGGGCAACTAGCGGCCAGTACAGATACGCAGTATTTT.

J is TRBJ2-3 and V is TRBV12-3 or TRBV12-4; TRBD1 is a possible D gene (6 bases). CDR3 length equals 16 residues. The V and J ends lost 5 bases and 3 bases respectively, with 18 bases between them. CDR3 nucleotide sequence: TGTGCCAGCAGTCCCGTTGGACAGCAAATTACAGATACGCAGTATTTT. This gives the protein CASSPVGQQITDTQYF.

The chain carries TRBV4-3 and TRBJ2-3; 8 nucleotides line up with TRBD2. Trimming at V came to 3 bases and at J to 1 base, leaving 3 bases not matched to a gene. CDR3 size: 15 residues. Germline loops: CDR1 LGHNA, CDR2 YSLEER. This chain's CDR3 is CASSQTLAGTDTQYF. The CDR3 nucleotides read TGCGCCAGCAGCCAGACACTAGCGGGCACAGATACGCAGTATTTT.

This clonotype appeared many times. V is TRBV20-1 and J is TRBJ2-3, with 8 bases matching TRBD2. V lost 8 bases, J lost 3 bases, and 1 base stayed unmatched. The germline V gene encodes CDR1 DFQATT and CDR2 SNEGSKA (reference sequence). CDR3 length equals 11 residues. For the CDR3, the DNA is TGCAGTAGACTAGCGACAGATACGCAGTATTTT. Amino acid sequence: CSRLATDTQYF.

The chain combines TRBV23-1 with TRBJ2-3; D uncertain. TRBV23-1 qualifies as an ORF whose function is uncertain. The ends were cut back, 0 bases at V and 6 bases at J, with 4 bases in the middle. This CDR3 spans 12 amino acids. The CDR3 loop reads CASSQSIDTQYF. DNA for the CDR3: TGCGCCAGCAGTCAATCGATCGATACGCAGTATTTT.

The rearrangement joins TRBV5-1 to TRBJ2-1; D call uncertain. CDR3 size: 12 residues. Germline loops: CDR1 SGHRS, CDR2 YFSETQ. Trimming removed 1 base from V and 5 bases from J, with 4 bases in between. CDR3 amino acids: CASSLPHNEQFF. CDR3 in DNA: TGCGCCAGCAGCTTGCCCCACAATGAGCAGTTCTTC.

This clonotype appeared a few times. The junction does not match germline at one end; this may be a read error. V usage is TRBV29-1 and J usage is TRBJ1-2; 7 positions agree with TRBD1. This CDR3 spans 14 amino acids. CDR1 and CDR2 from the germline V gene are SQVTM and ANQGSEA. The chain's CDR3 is CSVEQGVSKYGYTF. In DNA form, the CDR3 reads TGCAGCGTTGAGCAGGGGGTCTCTAAATATGGCTACACCTTC.

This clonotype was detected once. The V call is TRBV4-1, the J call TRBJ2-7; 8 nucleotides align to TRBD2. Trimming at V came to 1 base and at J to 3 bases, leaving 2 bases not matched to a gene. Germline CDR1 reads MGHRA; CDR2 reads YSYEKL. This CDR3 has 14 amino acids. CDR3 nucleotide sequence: TGCGCCAGCAGCCAAGGGACTAGCTTCTACGAGCAGTACGTC. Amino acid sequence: CASSQGTSFYEQYV.

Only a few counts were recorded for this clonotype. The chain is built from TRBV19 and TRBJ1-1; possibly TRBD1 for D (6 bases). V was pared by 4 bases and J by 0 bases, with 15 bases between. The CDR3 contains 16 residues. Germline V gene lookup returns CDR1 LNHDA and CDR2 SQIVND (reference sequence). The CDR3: CASSTGQMYMNTEAFF. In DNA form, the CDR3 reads TGTGCCAGTAGTACCGGACAGATGTATATGAACACTGAAGCTTTCTTT. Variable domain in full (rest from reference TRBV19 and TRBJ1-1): DGGITQSPKYLFRKEGQNVTLSCEQNLNHDAMYWYRQDPGQGLRLIYYSQIVNDFQKGDIAEGYSVSREKKESFPLTVTSAQKNPTAFYLCASSTGQMYMNTEAFFGQGTRLTVV.

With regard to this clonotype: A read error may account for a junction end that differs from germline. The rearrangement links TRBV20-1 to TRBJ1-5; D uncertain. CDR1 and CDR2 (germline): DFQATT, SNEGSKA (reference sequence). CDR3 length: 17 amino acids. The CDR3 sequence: CSARVSPADNSTQPQHF. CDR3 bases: TGCAGTGCTAGAGTGAGTCCGGCAGATAATAGCACTCAGCCCCAGCATTTT.

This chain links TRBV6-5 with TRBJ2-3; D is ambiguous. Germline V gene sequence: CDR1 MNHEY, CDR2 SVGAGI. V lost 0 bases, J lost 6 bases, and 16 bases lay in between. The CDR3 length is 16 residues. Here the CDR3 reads CASSYSGATYGDTQYF. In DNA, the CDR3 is TGTGCCAGCAGTTACTCTGGAGCCACATATGGGGATACGCAGTATTTT.

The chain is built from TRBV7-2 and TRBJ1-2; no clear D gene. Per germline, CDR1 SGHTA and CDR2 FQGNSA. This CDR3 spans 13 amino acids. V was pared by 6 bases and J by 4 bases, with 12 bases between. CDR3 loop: CASRSGHGYGYTF. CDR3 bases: TGTGCCAGCAGGTCTGGCCACGGCTATGGCTACACCTTC.

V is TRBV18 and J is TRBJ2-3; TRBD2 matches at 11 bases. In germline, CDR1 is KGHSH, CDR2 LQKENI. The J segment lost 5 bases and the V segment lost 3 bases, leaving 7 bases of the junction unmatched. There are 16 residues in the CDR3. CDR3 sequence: CASSPGTSGGGDTQYF. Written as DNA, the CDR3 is TGTGCCAGCTCACCTGGGACTAGCGGAGGGGGAGATACGCAGTATTTT.

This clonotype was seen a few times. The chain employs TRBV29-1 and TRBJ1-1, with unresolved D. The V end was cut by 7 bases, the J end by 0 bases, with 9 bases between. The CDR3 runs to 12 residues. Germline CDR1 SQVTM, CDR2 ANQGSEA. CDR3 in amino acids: CSGRTLNTEAFF. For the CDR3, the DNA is TGCAGCGGACGGACCTTGAACACTGAAGCTTTCTTT.

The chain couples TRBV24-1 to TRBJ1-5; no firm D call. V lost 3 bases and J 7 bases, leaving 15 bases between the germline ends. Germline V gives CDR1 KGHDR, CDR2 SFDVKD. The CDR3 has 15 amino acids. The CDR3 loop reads CATSDNSEEGQPQHF. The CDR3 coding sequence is TGTGCCACCAGTGATAATTCGGAGGAGGGCCAGCCCCAGCATTTT.

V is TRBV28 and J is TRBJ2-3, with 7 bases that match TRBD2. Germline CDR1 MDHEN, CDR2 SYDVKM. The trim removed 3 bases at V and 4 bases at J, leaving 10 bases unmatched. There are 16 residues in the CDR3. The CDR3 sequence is CASSLSAGAGPDTQYF. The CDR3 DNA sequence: TGTGCCAGCAGTTTGTCGGCGGGAGCGGGGCCAGATACGCAGTATTTT.

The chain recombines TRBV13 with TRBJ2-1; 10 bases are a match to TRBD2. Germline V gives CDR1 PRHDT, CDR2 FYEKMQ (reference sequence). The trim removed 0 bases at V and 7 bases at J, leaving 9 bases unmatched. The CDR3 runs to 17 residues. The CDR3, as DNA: TGTGCCAGCAGCTTAGGCCCGCTAGCGGGAGTGCGTAATGAGCAGTTCTTC. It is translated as CASSLGPLAGVRNEQFF. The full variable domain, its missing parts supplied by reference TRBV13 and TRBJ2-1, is AAGVIQSPRHLIKEKRETATLKCYPIPRHDTVYWYQQGPGQDPQFLISFYEKMQSDKGSIPDRFSAQQFSDYHSELNMSSLELGDSALYFCASSLGPLAGVRNEQFFGPGTRLTVL.

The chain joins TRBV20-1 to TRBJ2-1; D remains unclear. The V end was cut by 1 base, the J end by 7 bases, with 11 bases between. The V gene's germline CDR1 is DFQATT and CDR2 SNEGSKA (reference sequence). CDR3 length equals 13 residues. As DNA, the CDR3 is TGCAGTGCTAGAGTCAGTCTAGAGAATGAGCAGTTCTTC. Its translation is CSARVSLENEQFF.

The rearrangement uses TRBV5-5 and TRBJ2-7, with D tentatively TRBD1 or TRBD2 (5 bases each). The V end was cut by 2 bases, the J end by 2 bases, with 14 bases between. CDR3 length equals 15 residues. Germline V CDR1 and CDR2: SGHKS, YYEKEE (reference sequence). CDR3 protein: CASSLPGTLTYEQYV. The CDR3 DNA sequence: TGTGCCAGCAGCTTACCGGGGACCCTGACCTACGAGCAGTACGTC.

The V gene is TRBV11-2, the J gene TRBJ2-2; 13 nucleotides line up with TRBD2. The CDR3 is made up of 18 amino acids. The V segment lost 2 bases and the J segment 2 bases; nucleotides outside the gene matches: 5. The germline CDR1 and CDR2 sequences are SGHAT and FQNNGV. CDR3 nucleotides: TGTGCCAGCAGCTTAAGGGGGACTAGCGGGATTAACACCGGGGAGCTGTTTTTT. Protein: CASSLRGTSGINTGELFF.

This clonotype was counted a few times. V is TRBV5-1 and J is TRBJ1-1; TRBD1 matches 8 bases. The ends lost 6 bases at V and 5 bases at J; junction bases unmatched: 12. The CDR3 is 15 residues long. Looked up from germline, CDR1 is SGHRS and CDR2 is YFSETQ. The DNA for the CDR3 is TGCGCCAGCAAGCAGGGGGCTTCGGTTAATACTGAAGCTTTCTTT. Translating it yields CASKQGASVNTEAFF.

The CDR3 loop reads CKFVQSLGLYEQYV. Written as DNA, the CDR3 is TGTAAGTTCGTGCAGTCCCTAGGTTTATACGAGCAGTACGTC. This rearrangement joins TRBV29-1 to TRBJ2-7, with no clear D. Germline assignment: CDR1 SQVTM and CDR2 ANQGSEA. This CDR3 is built from 14 residues.